This T cell receptor (beta chain) was documented in a study of T cell responses to AZD1222 COVID-19 vaccine. Concerning this clone: The antigen is not known.

Points from the study as a whole: Without day 14 samples, only post-peak T cell repertoires were studied. Among AZD1222 vaccinees, only six or seven were seropositive at baseline. The donor cohort was predominantly white British with a female majority, and clonal diversity may have been underestimated.

Germline CDR1 and CDR2: MGHRA and YSYEKL. The junction had 10 bases not matched to a gene; V was cut back by 5 bases and J by 0 bases. This CDR3 is 19 amino acids long. The assay was immunoSEQ multiplex PCR, and TCRdb's table has in-frame clones only and misses some. In the table there are approximately 49,000 clones, 70% to 85% of which are singletons. The genes are TRBV4-1 and TRBJ2-2; 12 positions agree with TRBD2. Sequenced material: peripheral blood, taken on day 0 of MenACWY control vaccination. The TCR comes from an adult in good health. CDR3 DNA: TGCGCCAGCAGCACAGGTCCACTAGCGGGGGGTCCGAACACCGGGGAGCTGTTTTTT. Its translation is CASSTGPLAGGPNTGELFF.